One and the same sample provided the 26 T cell receptor beta chains below, sequenced in a study of blood T cell repertoires in COVID-19. Repertoires were generated with immunoSEQ multiplex PCR, while TCRdb's copy carries only in-frame clones and drops some. This table has around 250,000 clones, around 81% appearing once. Material for sequencing was peripheral blood. The origin of the receptors is a man between 25 and 39 years old who had recovered from COVID-19.

The gene calls are TRBV7-2 and TRBJ1-3; D possibly corresponds to TRBD1 (5 bases). Between the trimmed V and J ends, which lost 5 bases and 0 bases, there was a span of 17 bases. Germline assignment: CDR1 SGHTA and CDR2 FQGNSA. The CDR3 loop spans 17 amino acids. The CDR3 nucleotides are TGTGCCAGCAGCCCCTGGGGACGGGAGAACTCTGGAAACACCATATATTTT. It codes for CASSPWGRENSGNTIYF.

The gene calls are TRBV6-5 and TRBJ2-1, with TRBD2 matching over 7 bases. This CDR3 has 16 residues. Germline CDR1 is MNHEY and CDR2 is SVGAGI. Trimming cost V 4 bases and J 8 bases; bases outside gene matches: 14. Written as DNA, the CDR3 is TGTGCCAGCAGTTCCGGCTTGTGGACTAGTGGCTATGAGCAGTTCTTC. It specifies CASSSGLWTSGYEQFF.

This sequence joins TRBV5-4 and TRBJ2-3; 7 positions agree with TRBD1. Trimming at V came to 2 bases and at J to 2 bases, leaving 5 bases not matched to a gene. CDR3 length equals 15 residues. The germline CDR1 and CDR2 sequences are SGHNT and YYREEE (reference sequence). CDR3 sequence reads: CASSLSGQPTDTQYF. The CDR3 nucleotides read TGTGCCAGCAGCTTATCGGGACAGCCCACAGATACGCAGTATTTT.

The J gene is TRBJ1-2, the V gene TRBV6-5; no clear D gene. This CDR3 is 12 amino acids long. The germline V gene has CDR1 MNHEY and CDR2 SVGAGI. With 4 bases removed from V and 7 bases from J, the gap between germline ends came to 10 bases. CDR3 loop: CASSSGTGGYTF. The CDR3 DNA reads TGTGCCAGCAGTTCCGGTACGGGTGGCTACACCTTC.

This rearrangement joins TRBV28 to TRBJ2-1; 7 bases line up with TRBD2. Germline loops: CDR1 MDHEN, CDR2 SYDVKM. The trim removed 5 bases at V and 8 bases at J, leaving 18 bases unmatched. This CDR3 has 17 amino acids. The CDR3 protein is CASSANGGGMKIYEQFF. In nucleotides, the CDR3 is TGTGCCAGCAGTGCCAACGGGGGAGGGATGAAGATCTATGAGCAGTTCTTC.

J is TRBJ2-4 and V is TRBV19, with 7 nucleotides matching TRBD1. The J segment lost 3 bases and the V segment lost 5 bases, leaving 1 base of the junction unmatched. The CDR3 extends over 13 amino acids. Germline CDR1 and CDR2: LNHDA and SQIVND (reference sequence). The CDR3 DNA sequence: TGTGCCAGTAGTGGGGACAGCAAAAACATTCAGTACTTC. Translating gives CASSGDSKNIQYF.

The chain employs TRBV27 and TRBJ2-2; TRBD1 matches 12 bases. In germline, CDR1 is MNHEY, CDR2 SMNVEV (reference sequence). J was trimmed by 2 bases and V by 1 base; bases with no gene match: 2. This CDR3 is 17 amino acids long. The CDR3 DNA is TGTGCCAGCAGTTTATTGGGACAGGGGGCAAACACCGGGGAGCTGTTTTTT. Amino acid sequence: CASSLLGQGANTGELFF.

In this sample, this clone turned up once. J is TRBJ1-6 and V is TRBV10-1; no clear D. CDR1 is WNHNN and CDR2 is SYGVQD in the germline V gene (reference sequence). The CDR3 covers 13 residues. Trimming cost V 6 bases and J 7 bases, with 10 bases left between them. The CDR3 DNA follows: TGCGCCAGCAGCCGGGAGAGGAATTCACCCCTCCACTTT. Encoded protein: CASSRERNSPLHF.

In its sample, this clone was seen once. V is TRBV6-5 and J is TRBJ2-7, with D possibly TRBD1 on 6 matching bases. V gave up 0 bases and J gave up 5 bases, with 17 bases separating them. Germline assignment: CDR1 MNHEY and CDR2 SVGAGI. This CDR3 comprises 16 residues. The CDR3 DNA is TGTGCCAGCAGTTACTCGAATAACAGGGTGCTCCACGAGCAGTACTTC. Its protein product is CASSYSNNRVLHEQYF.

The CDR3 region is CASSQDLGLGSSYNSPLHF. CDR3 bases: TGTGCCAGCAGCCAAGATCTGGGACTGGGGAGCTCCTATAATTCACCCCTCCACTTT. V gene TRBV3-1 (or the pseudogene TRBV3-2) combines with J gene TRBJ1-6, with D tentatively TRBD1 (5 bases). Germline CDR1 and CDR2: LGHDT and YNNKEL (reference sequence). The CDR3 extends over 19 amino acids. Trimming stripped 0 bases from V and 0 bases from J, with 15 bases between.

V is TRBV5-4 and J is TRBJ1-2, with D possibly TRBD1 on 6 matching bases. Germline V lookup: CDR1 SGHNT, CDR2 YYREEE (reference sequence). V lost 2 bases, J lost 7 bases, and 21 bases lay in between. This CDR3 has 16 amino acids. The CDR3 spells CASSLPGADGFGGYTF. In nucleotides, the CDR3 is TGTGCCAGCAGCTTACCAGGGGCCGACGGATTCGGTGGCTACACCTTC.

The chain carries TRBV19 and TRBJ1-5; 8 positions agree with TRBD1. Looked up from germline, CDR1 is LNHDA and CDR2 is SQIVND (reference sequence). V was clipped by 6 bases and J by 0 bases; unmatched bases: 1. The CDR3 has 14 amino acids. CDR3 DNA sequence: TGTGCCAGTAGCGACAGGGGTAGCAATCAGCCCCAGCATTTT. Translating gives CASSDRGSNQPQHF.

The chain has TRBV9 and TRBJ1-1; the D is unclear. Trimming left V 1 base short and J 1 base short, with 8 bases between. The CDR3 runs 14 residues. Germline-derived CDR1 and CDR2 are SGDLS and YYNGEE. The CDR3 DNA follows: TGTGCCAGCAGCGTATCTAGCAGGAACACTGAAGCTTTCTTT. The encoded protein is CASSVSSRNTEAFF.

The chain joins TRBV6-5 to TRBJ2-5, with 7 bases lining up with TRBD1. CDR3 length: 14 amino acids. Germline V lookup: CDR1 MNHEY, CDR2 SVGAGI. The junction had 8 bases not matched to a gene; V was cut back by 5 bases and J by 5 bases. In DNA, the CDR3 is TGTGCCAGCAGTCGAAACTCCAGGGGGGAGACCCAGTACTTC. Protein: CASSRNSRGETQYF.

V gene TRBV28 combines with J gene TRBJ1-2; a possible D gene is TRBD1 (6 bases). Trimming cost V 4 bases and J 1 base, with 16 bases left between them. CDR1 MDHEN and CDR2 SYDVKM come from the germline V gene. The CDR3 consists of 16 residues. This chain's CDR3 is CASSSSGTPNNYGYTF. The CDR3 DNA is TGTGCCAGCAGTTCCTCCGGGACACCTAATAACTATGGCTACACCTTC.

This clone was recorded once. The sample holds other DNA sequences that translate to the same CDR3. Here the CDR3 DNA reads TGTGCCAGCAGCGTAGGACAGGGCTATGGCTACACCTTC. This translates into CASSVGQGYGYTF. The V call is TRBV9, the J call TRBJ1-2; TRBD1 aligns across 7 bases. The CDR3 runs 13 residues. Per the germline V gene, CDR1 is SGDLS and CDR2 is YYNGEE. Trimming at V came to 0 bases and at J to 4 bases, leaving 0 bases not matched to a gene.

The sample holds one count of this clone. V and J are TRBV6-6 and TRBJ1-5; 8 bases match TRBD1. The V gene end was trimmed by 5 bases and the J gene end by 1 base; junction bases not matched to a gene: 13. This CDR3 is 18 amino acids long. The germline V gene encodes CDR1 MNHNY and CDR2 SVGAGI (reference sequence). This CDR3 reads CASSPPRTGPLSNQPQHF. The CDR3 bases are TGTGCCAGCAGTCCCCCGAGGACAGGGCCCCTAAGCAATCAGCCCCAGCATTTT.

The chain carries TRBV27 and TRBJ1-6; the match to TRBD1 covers 7 bases. The J segment lost 4 bases and the V segment lost 11 bases, leaving 8 bases of the junction unmatched. Germline V gene lookup returns CDR1 MNHEY and CDR2 SMNVEV (reference sequence). This CDR3 spans 14 amino acids. CDR3 nucleotide sequence: TGTGCCTGCCGGGACAGAATTTATAATTCACCCCTCCACTTT. Its translation is CACRDRIYNSPLHF.

The V gene is TRBV13, the J gene TRBJ1-2; 8 positions agree with TRBD1. Trimming removed 6 bases from V and 8 bases from J; junction bases left unmatched: 11. The CDR3 length is 14 residues. Germline V lookup: CDR1 PRHDT, CDR2 FYEKMQ (reference sequence). This chain's CDR3 is CASRPQFRGQGYTF. The DNA for the CDR3 is TGTGCCAGCAGGCCTCAATTCAGGGGGCAAGGCTACACCTTC.

This clone was recorded a few times. The chain couples TRBV2 to TRBJ1-1; D unresolved. This CDR3 is built from 13 residues. Germline V gene sequence: CDR1 SNHLY, CDR2 FYNNEI. Between the trimmed V and J ends, which lost 6 bases and 5 bases, there was a span of 13 bases. The CDR3 loop is CASRVLLETEAFF. For the CDR3, the DNA is TGTGCCAGCAGGGTTCTCCTGGAGACTGAAGCTTTCTTT.

V gene TRBV28 combines with J gene TRBJ2-1; TRBD2 aligns across 8 bases. From germline, CDR1 is MDHEN and CDR2 SYDVKM. The CDR3 loop spans 21 amino acids. V lost 2 bases, J lost 5 bases, and 23 bases stayed unmatched. The CDR3 nucleotides read TGTGCCAGCAGTTTAGAAGCATCCGGGACTAGTTTTCGGTCCCATGACAATGAGCAGTTCTTC. Its translation: CASSLEASGTSFRSHDNEQFF. The full variable domain, completed using reference TRBV28 and TRBJ2-1, is DVKVTQSSRYLVKRTGEKVFLECVQDMDHENMFWYRQDPGLGLRLIYFSYDVKMKEKGDIPEGYSVSREKKERFSLILESASTNQTSMYLCASSLEASGTSFRSHDNEQFFGPGTRLTVL.

The V gene is TRBV18, the J gene TRBJ2-3; a possible D gene is TRBD1 (6 bases). Between the trimmed V and J ends, which lost 3 bases and 5 bases, there was a span of 12 bases. The CDR3 runs 14 residues. Looked up from germline, CDR1 is KGHSH and CDR2 is LQKENI. As DNA, the CDR3 is TGTGCCAGCTCACCGCCAATGGGACAAGATACGCAGTATTTT. Its protein product is CASSPPMGQDTQYF. The entire variable domain, with the rest obtained from reference TRBV18 and TRBJ2-3, is as follows: NAGVMQNPRHLVRRRGQEARLRCSPMKGHSHVYWYRQLPEEGLKFMVYLQKENIIDESGMPKERFSAEFPKEGPSILRIQQVVRGDSAAYFCASSPPMGQDTQYFGPGTRLTVL.

The gene calls are TRBV9 and TRBJ1-2; D unclear. V shed 3 bases and J shed 7 bases, with 13 bases lying between them. Germline V gene data show CDR1 as SGDLS and CDR2 as YYNGEE. CDR3 length: 13 amino acids. CDR3 sequence (DNA): TGTGCCAGCAGCGCCCATGTCGGGAGTGGCTACACCTTC. As protein: CASSAHVGSGYTF.

The chain recombines TRBV4-1 with TRBJ1-2; 11 nucleotides align to TRBD1. Germline assignment: CDR1 MGHRA and CDR2 YSYEKL. The trim removed 4 bases at V and 2 bases at J, leaving 9 bases unmatched. This CDR3 region has 17 residues. The CDR3 nucleotides read TGCGCCAGCAGCCTAGCTCTATGGGACAGGGGGAACTATGGCTACACCTTC. Translation gives CASSLALWDRGNYGYTF.

This clone was seen only once. This rearrangement joins TRBV6-5 to TRBJ1-2, with D possibly being TRBD1 (5 bases). V was trimmed by 8 bases and J by 2 bases, leaving 18 bases between them. Per germline, CDR1 MNHEY and CDR2 SVGAGI. The length of the CDR3 is 15 residues. The CDR3 loop reads CASGGRGPSNYGYTF. The CDR3 bases are TGTGCCAGCGGGGGGAGAGGACCCAGCAACTATGGCTACACCTTC.

The chain is built from TRBV10-3 and TRBJ2-3; D call uncertain. V lost 4 bases, J lost 0 bases, and 8 bases lay in between. Germline lookup yields CDR1 ENHRY and CDR2 SYGVKD. The CDR3 is 14 amino acids. The CDR3 DNA reads TGTGCCATCAGTGGTTCTCCTAGCACAGATACGCAGTATTTT. This gives the protein CAISGSPSTDTQYF.